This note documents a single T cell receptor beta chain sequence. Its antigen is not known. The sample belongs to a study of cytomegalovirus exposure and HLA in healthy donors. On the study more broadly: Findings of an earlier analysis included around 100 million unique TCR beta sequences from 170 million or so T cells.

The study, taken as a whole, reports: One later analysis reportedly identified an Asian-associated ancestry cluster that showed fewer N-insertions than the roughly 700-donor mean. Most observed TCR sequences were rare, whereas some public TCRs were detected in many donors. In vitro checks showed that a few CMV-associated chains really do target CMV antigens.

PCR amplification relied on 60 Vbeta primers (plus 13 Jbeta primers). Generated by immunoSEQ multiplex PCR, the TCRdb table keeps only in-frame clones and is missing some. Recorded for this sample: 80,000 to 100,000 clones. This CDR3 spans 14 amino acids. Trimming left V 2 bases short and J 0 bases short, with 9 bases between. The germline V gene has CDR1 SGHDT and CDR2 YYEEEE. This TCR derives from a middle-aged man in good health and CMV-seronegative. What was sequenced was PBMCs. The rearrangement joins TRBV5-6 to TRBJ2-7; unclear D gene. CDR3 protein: CASSLISSSYEQYF. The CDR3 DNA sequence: TGTGCCAGCAGCTTAATTTCTAGCTCCTACGAGCAGTACTTC.